The entry that follows covers one T cell receptor beta chain sequence. As yet, its antigen is unknown. This sample is part of a study of cytomegalovirus exposure and HLA in healthy donors. In the study overall: The 95 to 150 validation repertoires used a platform that matched the one used for the 550 to 800 first-cohort repertoires, as a later analysis reported. Study results and limitations: Cytomegalovirus status was reportedly diagnosed by the classifier with high sensitivity and specificity.

Generated by immunoSEQ multiplex PCR, the TCRdb table keeps only in-frame clones and is missing some. The sample records fewer than 200,000 clones, around 92% being singletons. Germline CDR1 is SGHVS and CDR2 is FNYEAQ. This CDR3 has 14 residues. The V and J ends lost 2 bases and 5 bases, in that order; junction bases with no gene match: 4. V gene TRBV7-6 combines with J gene TRBJ1-1; 8 bases agree with TRBD1. The sequence came from a woman between 18 and 29 years old in good health and CMV-seropositive. Sequenced sample: PBMCs. The DNA of the CDR3 is TGTGCCAGCAGCTTATCAGGGGGCAGGACTGAAGCTTTCTTT. This sequence encodes CASSLSGGRTEAFF.